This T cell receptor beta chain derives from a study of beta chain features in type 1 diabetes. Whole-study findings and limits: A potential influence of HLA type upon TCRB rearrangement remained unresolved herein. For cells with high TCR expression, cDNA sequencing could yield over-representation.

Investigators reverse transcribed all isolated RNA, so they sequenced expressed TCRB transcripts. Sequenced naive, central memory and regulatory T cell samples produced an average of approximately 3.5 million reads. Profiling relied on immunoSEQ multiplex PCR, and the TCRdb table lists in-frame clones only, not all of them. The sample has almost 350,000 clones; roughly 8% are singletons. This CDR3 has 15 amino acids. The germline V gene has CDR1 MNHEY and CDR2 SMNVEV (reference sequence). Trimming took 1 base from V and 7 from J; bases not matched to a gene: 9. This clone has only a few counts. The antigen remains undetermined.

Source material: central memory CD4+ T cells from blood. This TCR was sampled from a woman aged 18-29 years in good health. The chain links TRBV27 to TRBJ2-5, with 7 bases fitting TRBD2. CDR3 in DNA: TGTGCCAGCAGTTTATTAGGGACTACCCCTTCGACCCAGTACTTC. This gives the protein CASSLLGTTPSTQYF.